The 19 T cell receptor beta chains below were found in one sample sequenced in a study of shared clonotypes between healthy human individuals. Sequenced by immunoSEQ multiplex PCR; TCRdb stores in-frame clones only, minus some. The sample has roughly 2,000,000 clones, 85% to 95% seen once. CD45RO-negative, CCR7-positively selected cells formed the naive CD8 fraction, excluding terminally differentiated effector memory CD45RA+ cells. The sequenced sample consisted of naive CD8+ T cells from PBMCs. These receptors all come from a man between 18 and 35 years old in good health. Some clones in this sample may be carry-over from other donors' samples.

The chain carries TRBV28 and TRBJ2-7; possibly TRBD1 or TRBD2 for D (5 bases each). V was shortened by 7 bases and J by 4 bases, with 14 bases between the two germline ends. The CDR3 is made up of 13 amino acids. Germline values: CDR1 MDHEN, CDR2 SYDVKM. The chain's CDR3 is CASTQERGYEQYF. CDR3 coding DNA: TGTGCCAGCACCCAAGAGAGGGGATACGAGCAGTACTTC.

V and J are TRBV27 and TRBJ2-7, with D uncertain. The V end was cut by 4 bases, the J end by 0 bases, with 10 bases between. Looked up from germline, CDR1 is MNHEY and CDR2 is SMNVEV (reference sequence). The CDR3 runs 14 residues. For the CDR3, the DNA is TGTGCCAGCAGTTCCGGACCCAGCTCCTACGAGCAGTACTTC. It specifies CASSSGPSSYEQYF.

The rearrangement joins TRBV11-1 to TRBJ2-7, with D unclear. There are 15 residues in the CDR3. V lost 2 bases and J lost 2, with 13 bases in between. From germline, CDR1 is SGHAT and CDR2 FQDESV (reference sequence). The CDR3 DNA is TGTGCCAGCAGCTTATCGGATTTCGGTACCTACGAGCAGTACTTC. Protein product: CASSLSDFGTYEQYF.

The table lists this clone with a count of one. The chain combines TRBV7-6 with TRBJ2-2; unclear D gene. The germline CDR1 and CDR2 sequences are SGHVS and FNYEAQ. This CDR3 is built from 11 residues. V dropped 4 bases and J dropped 7 bases, with 4 bases sitting between them. The CDR3 DNA is TGTGCCAGCAGCTCTGACGGGGAGCTGTTTTTT. Its protein product is CASSSDGELFF.

The chain employs TRBV9 and TRBJ1-5, with TRBD1 matching 7 bases. Germline assignment: CDR1 SGDLS and CDR2 YYNGEE. CDR3 length equals 13 residues. CDR3 in DNA: TGTGCTAGTGGGGGACAGCTCAATCAGCCCCAGCATTTT. Amino acids: CASGGQLNQPQHF.

Concerning this clone itself: Other DNA variants within this sample encode the same CDR3. This chain uses TRBV11-3 with TRBJ2-1; D gene unclear. The CDR3 is made up of 13 amino acids. The germline V gene encodes CDR1 SGHNT and CDR2 YENEEA. The V end lost 1 base, the J end lost 4 bases, and 5 bases lay between the germline ends. The CDR3 reads CASSLGRYNEQFF. Here the CDR3 DNA reads TGTGCCAGCAGCTTAGGTCGGTACAATGAGCAGTTCTTC.

This clone has a handful of counts. This rearrangement joins TRBV19 to TRBJ1-1; D not resolved. CDR3 length equals 11 residues. V lost 7 bases, J lost 7 bases, and 10 bases lay in between. Germline CDR1 is LNHDA and CDR2 is SQIVND (reference sequence). DNA for the CDR3: TGTGCCAGTAAAAGTGCCCTTGAAGCTTTCTTT. Its translation: CASKSALEAFF.

The chain carries TRBV19 and TRBJ2-3; D is undetermined. The CDR3 runs 14 residues. The V and J ends lost 8 bases and 6 bases respectively, with 18 bases between them. Germline loops: CDR1 LNHDA, CDR2 SQIVND (reference sequence). DNA of the CDR3: TGTGCCAGTCGGAAGGAACAGCCCTCCGATACGCAGTATTTT. Translating it yields CASRKEQPSDTQYF.

This clone was detected only once. The chain uses TRBV5-6 and TRBJ1-2; 7 bases match TRBD1. This CDR3 is built from 14 residues. With 4 bases clipped from V and 5 bases from J, the junction kept 8 bases outside the gene matches. The V gene's germline CDR1 is SGHDT and CDR2 YYEEEE. CDR3 DNA sequence: TGTGCCAGCAGCCCGACAGGGCTGCAGTATGGCTACACCTTC. This gives the protein CASSPTGLQYGYTF.

The chain carries TRBV28 and TRBJ2-7, with D maybe TRBD2 (7 bases). Between the trimmed V and J ends, which lost 7 bases and 1 base, there was a span of 14 bases. Germline-derived CDR1 and CDR2 are MDHEN and SYDVKM. The CDR3 loop spans 14 amino acids. The CDR3 loop is CASTASGTSYEQYF. The DNA of the CDR3 is TGTGCCAGCACCGCCAGCGGGACATCCTACGAGCAGTACTTC.

The chain is built from TRBV7-9 and TRBJ2-1; D possibly matches TRBD1 or TRBD2 (6 bases each). Germline V gene sequence: CDR1 SEHNR, CDR2 FQNEAQ (reference sequence). The CDR3 loop spans 16 amino acids. Trimming cost V 2 bases and J 3 bases, with 14 bases left between them. The CDR3 DNA reads TGTGCCAGCAGCTTAACTGGAGGGGGACGCTACAATGAGCAGTTCTTC. Translated: CASSLTGGGRYNEQFF.

The V gene is TRBV5-4, the J gene TRBJ1-1; no definite D call. V gave up 0 bases and J gave up 0 bases, with 6 bases separating them. Germline-derived CDR1 and CDR2 are SGHNT and YYREEE (reference sequence). This CDR3 spans 14 amino acids. The DNA for the CDR3 is TGTGCCAGCAGCTTGGGACTTCTGAACACTGAAGCTTTCTTT. The encoded protein is CASSLGLLNTEAFF.

Only a few counts were recorded for this clone. The chain has TRBV2 and TRBJ1-1, with 9 bases that match TRBD1. This CDR3 contains 13 residues. The germline gives CDR1 SNHLY, CDR2 FYNNEI. With V trimmed by 6 bases and J by 4 bases, 3 bases remained unmatched. Written as DNA, the CDR3 is TGTGCCAGCAGGGACAGGGGTAGCACTGAAGCTTTCTTT. Amino acid sequence: CASRDRGSTEAFF.

The chain is built from TRBV6-5 and TRBJ2-3; TRBD1 aligns across 7 bases. Germline trimming cut 4 bases from V and 9 bases from J; bases unmatched to any gene: 7. The CDR3 covers 13 residues. CDR1 is MNHEY and CDR2 is SVGAGI in the germline V gene. The CDR3 DNA reads as TGTGCCAGCAGTTTAAATCCGGGACAGACGCAGTATTTT. Translation gives CASSLNPGQTQYF.

This clone was seen a single time. The chain combines TRBV6-1 with TRBJ1-2, with a tentative D call TRBD1 (6 bases). CDR1 is MNHNS, CDR2 SASEGT, per germline. V shed 11 bases and J shed 4 bases, with 20 bases lying between them. The CDR3 totals 14 residues. The CDR3 protein is CAGSRDTRFYGYTF. The CDR3, as DNA: TGTGCCGGCTCTCGGGACACCAGGTTCTATGGCTACACCTTC.

This chain joins TRBV19 and TRBJ2-7; 7 nucleotides align to TRBD2. V trimming: 3 bases; J trimming: 3 bases; junction bases outside the gene matches: 2. This CDR3 region has 13 residues. Germline V lookup: CDR1 LNHDA, CDR2 SQIVND (reference sequence). CDR3: CASSMGGVYEQYF. In nucleotides, the CDR3 is TGTGCCAGTAGTATGGGGGGGGTCTACGAGCAGTACTTC.

The rearrangement joins TRBV9 to TRBJ2-5; 8 bases agree with TRBD1. Trimming removed 4 bases from V and 3 bases from J; junction bases left unmatched: 8. Germline values: CDR1 SGDLS, CDR2 YYNGEE. CDR3 size: 15 residues. The CDR3 region is CASSTRTGSEETQYF. Here the CDR3 DNA reads TGTGCCAGCAGCACCCGGACAGGGTCAGAAGAGACCCAGTACTTC. The whole variable domain, remainder taken from reference TRBV9 and TRBJ2-5, is DSGVTQTPKHLITATGQRVTLRCSPRSGDLSVYWYQQSLDQGLQFLIQYYNGEERAKGNILERFSAQQFPDLHSELNLSSLELGDSALYFCASSTRTGSEETQYFGPGTRLLVL.

The V call is TRBV9, the J call TRBJ2-1; D perhaps matches TRBD1 (6 bases). Germline values: CDR1 SGDLS, CDR2 YYNGEE. V was trimmed by 0 bases and J by 3 bases, leaving 13 bases between them. The CDR3 length is 16 residues. CDR3 residues: CASSVADQGGYNEQFF. The CDR3 DNA reads as TGTGCCAGCAGCGTAGCTGACCAAGGGGGCTACAATGAGCAGTTCTTC.

This clone was seen only once. The J gene is TRBJ2-7, the V gene TRBV27; D is possibly TRBD1 or TRBD2 (5 bases each). The CDR3 contains 16 residues. CDR1 MNHEY and CDR2 SMNVEV come from the germline V gene (reference sequence). Trimming left V 0 bases short and J 1 base short, with 13 bases between. CDR3 sequence reads: CASSLSLGDVSYEQYF. CDR3 coding DNA: TGTGCCAGCAGTTTATCGCTGGGGGATGTTTCCTACGAGCAGTACTTC.